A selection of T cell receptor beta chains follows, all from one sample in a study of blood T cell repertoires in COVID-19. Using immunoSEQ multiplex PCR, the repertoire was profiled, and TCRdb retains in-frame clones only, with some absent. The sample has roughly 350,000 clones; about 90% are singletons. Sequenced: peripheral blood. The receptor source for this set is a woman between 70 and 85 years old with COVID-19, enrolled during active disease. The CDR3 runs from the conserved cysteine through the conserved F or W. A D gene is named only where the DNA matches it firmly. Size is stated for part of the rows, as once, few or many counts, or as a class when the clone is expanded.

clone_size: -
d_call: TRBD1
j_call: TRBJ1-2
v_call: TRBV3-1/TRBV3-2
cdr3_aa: CASSQEVTGGGGYTF
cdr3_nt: TGTGCCAGCAGCCAAGAGGTCACAGGGGGCGGCGGCTACACCTTC

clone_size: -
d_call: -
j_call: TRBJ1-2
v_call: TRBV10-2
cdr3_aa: CASSVSGSYGYTF
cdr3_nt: TGCGCCAGCAGTGTATCCGGGAGTTATGGCTACACCTTC

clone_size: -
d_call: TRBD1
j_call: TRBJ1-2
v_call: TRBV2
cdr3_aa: CASSGRGGNGYTF
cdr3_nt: TGTGCCAGCAGTGGGAGAGGGGGCAATGGCTACACCTTC

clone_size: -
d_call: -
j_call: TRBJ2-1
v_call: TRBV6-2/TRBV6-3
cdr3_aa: CASSPRFDRGGNNEQFF
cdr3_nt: TGTGCCAGCAGCCCTCGTTTCGACAGGGGAGGGAACAATGAGCAGTTCTTC

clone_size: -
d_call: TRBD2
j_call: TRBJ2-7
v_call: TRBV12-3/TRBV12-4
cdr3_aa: CASTHWGGYEQYF
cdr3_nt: TGTGCCAGCACCCATTGGGGGGGCTACGAGCAGTACTTC

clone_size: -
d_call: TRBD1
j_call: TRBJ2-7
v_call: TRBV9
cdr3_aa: CASSPRDRGDEQYF
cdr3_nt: TGTGCCAGCAGCCCCCGGGACAGGGGGGACGAGCAGTACTTC

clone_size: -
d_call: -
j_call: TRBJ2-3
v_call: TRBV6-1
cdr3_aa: CASSERYWDTQYF
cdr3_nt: TGTGCCAGCAGTGAACGGTATTGGGATACGCAGTATTTT

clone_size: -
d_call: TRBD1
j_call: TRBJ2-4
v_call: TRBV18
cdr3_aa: CASSPGQGENIQYF
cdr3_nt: TGTGCCAGCTCGCCAGGACAGGGGGAAAACATTCAGTACTTC

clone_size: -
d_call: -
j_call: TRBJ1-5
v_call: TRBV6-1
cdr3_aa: CASSEDLGQGKGNQPQHF
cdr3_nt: TGTGCCAGCAGTGAAGATCTAGGGCAGGGGAAGGGCAATCAGCCCCAGCATTTT

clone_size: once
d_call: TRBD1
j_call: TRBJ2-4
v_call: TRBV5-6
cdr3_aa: CASSDPRGLGDIQYF
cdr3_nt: TGTGCCAGCAGCGATCCTAGGGGGCTTGGGGACATTCAGTACTTC

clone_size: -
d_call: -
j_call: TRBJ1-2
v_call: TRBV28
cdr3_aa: CASRQGAVSYGYTF
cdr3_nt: TGTGCCAGCAGGCAGGGCGCAGTATCGTATGGCTACACCTTC

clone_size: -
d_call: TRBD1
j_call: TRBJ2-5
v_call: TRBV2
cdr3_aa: CASQYRGQQETQYF
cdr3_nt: TGTGCCAGCCAATACAGGGGCCAGCAAGAGACCCAGTACTTC

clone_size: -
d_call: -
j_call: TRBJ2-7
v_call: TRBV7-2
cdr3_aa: CASSLPVRGRFSYEQYF
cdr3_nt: TGTGCCAGCAGCTTACCCGTCCGGGGAAGGTTCTCCTACGAGCAGTACTTC

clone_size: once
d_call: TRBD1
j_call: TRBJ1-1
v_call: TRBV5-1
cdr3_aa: CASTPGTGGIEAFF
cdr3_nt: TGCGCCAGCACCCCAGGGACAGGGGGGATTGAAGCTTTCTTT

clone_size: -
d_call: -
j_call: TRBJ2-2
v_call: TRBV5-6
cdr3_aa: CASSRRTERLTGELFF
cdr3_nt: TGTGCCAGCAGCCGGAGGACAGAGCGCCTCACCGGGGAGCTGTTTTTT

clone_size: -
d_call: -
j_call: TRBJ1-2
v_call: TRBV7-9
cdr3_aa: CASSLTLTGTYGYTF
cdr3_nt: TGTGCCAGCAGCTTAACCCTTACAGGGACCTATGGCTACACCTTC

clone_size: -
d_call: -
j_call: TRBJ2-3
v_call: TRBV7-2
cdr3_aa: CASSLVREGGGTQYF
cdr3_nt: TGTGCCAGCAGCTTAGTCCGCGAGGGAGGGGGTACGCAGTATTTT

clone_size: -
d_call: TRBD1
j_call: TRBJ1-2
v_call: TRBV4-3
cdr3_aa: CASSLDRGVDGYTF
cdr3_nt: TGCGCCAGCAGCCTTGACAGGGGGGTTGATGGCTACACCTTC

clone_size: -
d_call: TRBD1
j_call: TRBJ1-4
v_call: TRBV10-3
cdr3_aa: CAITDRDSNEKLFF
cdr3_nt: TGTGCCATCACTGACAGGGACTCTAATGAAAAACTGTTTTTT

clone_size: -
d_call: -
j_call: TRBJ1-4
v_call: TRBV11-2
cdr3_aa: CASSPIIGRVGEKLFF
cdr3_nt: TGTGCCAGCAGCCCGATAATAGGCAGGGTAGGAGAAAAACTGTTTTTT

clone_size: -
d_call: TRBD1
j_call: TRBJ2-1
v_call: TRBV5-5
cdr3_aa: CASSLTGGSYNEQFF
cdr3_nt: TGTGCCAGCAGCTTGACAGGGGGGTCCTACAATGAGCAGTTCTTC

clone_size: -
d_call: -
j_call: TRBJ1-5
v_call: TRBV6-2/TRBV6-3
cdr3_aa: CASSYQGGNQPQHF
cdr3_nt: TGTGCCAGCAGTTACCAAGGGGGAAATCAGCCCCAGCATTTT

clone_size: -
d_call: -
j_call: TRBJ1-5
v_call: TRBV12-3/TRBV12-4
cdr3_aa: CASSLQANQPQHF
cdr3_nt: TGTGCCAGCAGTTTACAGGCGAATCAGCCCCAGCATTTT

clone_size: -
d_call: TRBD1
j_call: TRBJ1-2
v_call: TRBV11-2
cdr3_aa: CASSLAPGQDFYGYTF
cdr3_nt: TGTGCCAGCAGCTTAGCCCCGGGACAGGATTTCTATGGCTACACCTTC

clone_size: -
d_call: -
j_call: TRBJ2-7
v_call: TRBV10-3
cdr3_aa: CAISESILADVEQYF
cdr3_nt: TGTGCCATCAGTGAGTCGATACTAGCTGACGTGGAGCAGTACTTC

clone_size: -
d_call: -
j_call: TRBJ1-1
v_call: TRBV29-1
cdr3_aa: CSVVGGNTEAFF
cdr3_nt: TGCAGCGTCGTCGGTGGGAACACTGAAGCTTTCTTT

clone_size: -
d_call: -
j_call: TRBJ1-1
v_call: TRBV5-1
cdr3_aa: CASSLNPVGGNTEAFF
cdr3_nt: TGCGCCAGCAGCTTGAACCCCGTAGGAGGTAACACTGAAGCTTTCTTT

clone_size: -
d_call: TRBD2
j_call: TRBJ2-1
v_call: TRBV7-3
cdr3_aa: CASSLGFLAGEGEQFF
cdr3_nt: TGTGCCAGCAGCTTAGGGTTCCTAGCGGGGGAAGGTGAGCAGTTCTTC

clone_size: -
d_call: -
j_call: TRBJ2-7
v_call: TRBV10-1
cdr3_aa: CASSELTAGEQYF
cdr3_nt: TGCGCCAGCAGTGAGTTAACCGCCGGGGAGCAGTACTTC

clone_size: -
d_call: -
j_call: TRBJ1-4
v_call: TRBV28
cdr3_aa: CASSLHRYPEKLFF
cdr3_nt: TGTGCCAGCAGTTTACATCGGTATCCTGAAAAACTGTTTTTT

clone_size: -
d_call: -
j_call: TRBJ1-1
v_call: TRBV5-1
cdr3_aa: CASSFIGGNTEAFF
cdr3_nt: TGCGCCAGCAGCTTTATAGGAGGGAACACTGAAGCTTTCTTT

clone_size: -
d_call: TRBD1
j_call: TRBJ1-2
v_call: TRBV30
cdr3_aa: CAWSPGGLWGYTF
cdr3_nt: TGTGCCTGGAGTCCAGGGGGCCTGTGGGGCTACACCTTC

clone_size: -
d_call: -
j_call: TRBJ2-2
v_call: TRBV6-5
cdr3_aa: CASSYRRGRNTGELFF
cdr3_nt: TGTGCCAGCAGTTACCGGCGGGGTAGGAACACCGGGGAGCTGTTTTTT

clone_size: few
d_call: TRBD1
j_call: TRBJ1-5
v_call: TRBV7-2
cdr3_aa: CASSSETRTGGQPQHF
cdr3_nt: TGTGCCAGCAGCTCAGAAACACGGACAGGGGGACAGCCCCAGCATTTT

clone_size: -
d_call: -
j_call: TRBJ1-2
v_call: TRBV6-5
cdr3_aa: CASSYGAGDYGYTF
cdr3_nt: TGTGCCAGCAGTTACGGGGCAGGGGACTATGGCTACACCTTC

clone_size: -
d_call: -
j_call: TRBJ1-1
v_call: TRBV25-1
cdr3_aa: CASSENRDDTEAFF
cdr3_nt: TGTGCCAGCAGTGAGAACAGAGACGACACTGAAGCTTTCTTT

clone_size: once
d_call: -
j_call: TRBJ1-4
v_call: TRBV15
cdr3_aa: CATSRDSGAVEKLFF
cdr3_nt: TGTGCCACCAGCAGAGATTCAGGGGCGGTTGAAAAACTGTTTTTT

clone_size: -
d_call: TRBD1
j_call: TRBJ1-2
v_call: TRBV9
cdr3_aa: CASSVAQGAEGYTF
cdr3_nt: TGTGCCAGCAGCGTAGCTCAGGGGGCGGAAGGCTACACCTTC

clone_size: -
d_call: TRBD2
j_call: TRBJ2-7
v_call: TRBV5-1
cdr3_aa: CASSLASGESYEQYF
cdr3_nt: TGCGCCAGCAGCTTGGCTAGCGGGGAGTCCTACGAGCAGTACTTC

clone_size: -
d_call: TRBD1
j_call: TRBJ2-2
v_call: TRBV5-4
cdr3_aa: CASSPDRGNTGELFF
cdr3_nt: TGTGCCAGCAGCCCGGACAGGGGAAACACCGGGGAGCTGTTTTTT

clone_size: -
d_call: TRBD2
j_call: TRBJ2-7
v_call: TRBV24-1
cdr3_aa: CATSDPGLAGGGEQYF
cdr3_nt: TGTGCCACCAGTGACCCGGGACTAGCGGGGGGCGGTGAGCAGTACTTC

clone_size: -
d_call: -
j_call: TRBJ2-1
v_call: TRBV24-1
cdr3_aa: CATSDSRGRFYEQFF
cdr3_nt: TGTGCCACCAGTGATAGCAGGGGCCGGTTCTATGAGCAGTTCTTC

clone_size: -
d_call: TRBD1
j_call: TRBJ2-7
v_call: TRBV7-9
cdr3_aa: CASSLTGREQYF
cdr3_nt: TGTGCCAGCAGCCTGACAGGGCGGGAGCAGTACTTC

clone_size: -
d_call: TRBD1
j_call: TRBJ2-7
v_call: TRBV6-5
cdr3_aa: CASSRDRADEQYF
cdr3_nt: TGTGCCAGCAGTCGGGACAGGGCAGACGAGCAGTACTTC